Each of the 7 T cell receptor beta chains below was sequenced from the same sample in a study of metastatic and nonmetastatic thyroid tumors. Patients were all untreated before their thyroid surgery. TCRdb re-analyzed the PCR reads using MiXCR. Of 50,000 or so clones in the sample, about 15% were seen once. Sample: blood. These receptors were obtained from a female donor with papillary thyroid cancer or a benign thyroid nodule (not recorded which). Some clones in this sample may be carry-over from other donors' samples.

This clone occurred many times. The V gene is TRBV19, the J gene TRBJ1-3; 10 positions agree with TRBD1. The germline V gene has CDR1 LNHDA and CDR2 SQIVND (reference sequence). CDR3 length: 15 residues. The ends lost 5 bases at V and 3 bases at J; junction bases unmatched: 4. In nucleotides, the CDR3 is TGTGCCAGTAGTCCGACAGGGGGCCTTGGAAACACCATATATTTT. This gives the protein CASSPTGGLGNTIYF.

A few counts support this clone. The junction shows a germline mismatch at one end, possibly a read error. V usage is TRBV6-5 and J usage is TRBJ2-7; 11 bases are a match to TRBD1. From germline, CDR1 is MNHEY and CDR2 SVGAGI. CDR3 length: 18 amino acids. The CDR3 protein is CANSYFRYGQGACHEQYF. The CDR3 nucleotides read TGTGCCAACAGTTATTTTCGATACGGACAGGGGGCGTGCCACGAGCAGTACTTC.

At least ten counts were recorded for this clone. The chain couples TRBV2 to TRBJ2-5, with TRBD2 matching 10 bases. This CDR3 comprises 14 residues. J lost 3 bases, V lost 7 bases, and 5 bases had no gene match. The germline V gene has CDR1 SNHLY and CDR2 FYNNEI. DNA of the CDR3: TGTGCCAGCAAAGGGACTAGCGTAGAAGAGACCCAGTACTTC. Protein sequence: CASKGTSVEETQYF.

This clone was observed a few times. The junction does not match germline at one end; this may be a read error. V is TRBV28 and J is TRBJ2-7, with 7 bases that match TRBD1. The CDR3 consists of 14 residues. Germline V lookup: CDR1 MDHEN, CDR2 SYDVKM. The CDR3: CVSTLGQCPYEQYF. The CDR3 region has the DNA TGTGTCAGCACCTTGGGACAGTGCCCCTACGAGCAGTACTTC.

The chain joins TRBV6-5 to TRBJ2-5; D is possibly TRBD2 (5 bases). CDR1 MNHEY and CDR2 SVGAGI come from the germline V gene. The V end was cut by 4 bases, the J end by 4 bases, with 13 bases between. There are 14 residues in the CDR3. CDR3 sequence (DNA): TGTGCCAGCAGTTTCGGGATGGACCCAGAGACCCAGTACTTC. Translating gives CASSFGMDPETQYF.

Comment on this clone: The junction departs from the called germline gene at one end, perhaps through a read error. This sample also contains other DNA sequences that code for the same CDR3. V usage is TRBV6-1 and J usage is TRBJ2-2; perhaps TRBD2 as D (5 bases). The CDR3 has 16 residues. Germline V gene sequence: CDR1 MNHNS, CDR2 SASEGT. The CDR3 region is CASNVARLLGTGELFF. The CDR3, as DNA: TGTGCCAGCAATGTGGCCAGGTTACTAGGCACCGGGGAGCTTTTTTTT.

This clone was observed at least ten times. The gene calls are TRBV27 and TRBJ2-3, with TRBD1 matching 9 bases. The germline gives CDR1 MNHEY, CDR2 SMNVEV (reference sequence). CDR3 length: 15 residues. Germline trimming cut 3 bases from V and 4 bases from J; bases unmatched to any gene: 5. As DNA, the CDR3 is TGTGCCAGCAGTTTGTCGGGACAGGGAGCAGATACGCAGTATTTT. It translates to CASSLSGQGADTQYF.